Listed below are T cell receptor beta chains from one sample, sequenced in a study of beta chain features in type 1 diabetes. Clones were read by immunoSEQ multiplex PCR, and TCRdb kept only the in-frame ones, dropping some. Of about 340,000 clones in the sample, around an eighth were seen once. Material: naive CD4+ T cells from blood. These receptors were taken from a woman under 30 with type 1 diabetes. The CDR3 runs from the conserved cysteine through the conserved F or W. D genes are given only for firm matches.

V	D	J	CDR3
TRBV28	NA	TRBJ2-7	CASSSSDRFYEQYF
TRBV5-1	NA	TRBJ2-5	CASSLAPDQETQYF
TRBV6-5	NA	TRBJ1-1	CASSYNNRNTEAFF
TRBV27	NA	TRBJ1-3	CASSRLGALSGNTIYF
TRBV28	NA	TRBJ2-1	CASSLFDRYNEQFF
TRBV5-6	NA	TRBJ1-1	CASSQLLAIEAFF
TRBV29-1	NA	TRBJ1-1	CSVGGQVRTEAFF
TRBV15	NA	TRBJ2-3	CATSRGGGSTDTQYF
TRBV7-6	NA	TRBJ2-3	CASSPRSGSGITDTQYF
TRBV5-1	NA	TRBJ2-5	CASSPGAEETQYF
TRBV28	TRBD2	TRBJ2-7	CASSLGTSGSWGYEQYF
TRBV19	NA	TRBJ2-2	CASSLDWGDTGELFF
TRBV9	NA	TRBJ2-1	CASSVAGDWTGSSEQFF
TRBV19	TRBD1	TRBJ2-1	CASSKGTGGYNEQFF
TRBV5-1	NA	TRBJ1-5	CASSVAGLSQPQHF
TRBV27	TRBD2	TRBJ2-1	CASNGLAGANEQFF
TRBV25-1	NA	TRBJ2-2	CASGAIFGGTGELFF
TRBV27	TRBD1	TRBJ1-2	CASSLKTGEDGYTF
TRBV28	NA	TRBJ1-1	CASSLQGTEAFF
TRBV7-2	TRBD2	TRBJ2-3	CASSQTSGSADTQYF
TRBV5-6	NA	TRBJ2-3	CASSLRQVVGTDTQYF
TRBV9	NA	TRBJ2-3	CASTEGPGDTQYF